There are a few counts of the clone carrying this T cell receptor beta chain. This sample was taken from a study of blood T cell repertoires in COVID-19. The germline V and J ends were trimmed by 3 bases and 4 bases, with 13 bases remaining between them. The CDR3 extends over 14 amino acids. The germline V gene has CDR1 SGDLS and CDR2 YYNGEE. Assay used: immunoSEQ multiplex PCR; TCRdb lists only in-frame clones, some missing. Here the sample spans 80,000 to 100,000 clones, 90% being singletons. Sequencing was done on a sample of peripheral blood. This chain connects TRBV9 to TRBJ1-2; the D is unclear. The receptor was derived from a human donor with active COVID-19. The donor label of this sample is uncertain. This CDR3 is CASSDGQAIYGYTF. CDR3 in DNA: TGTGCCAGCAGCGATGGCCAGGCGATCTATGGCTACACCTTC.